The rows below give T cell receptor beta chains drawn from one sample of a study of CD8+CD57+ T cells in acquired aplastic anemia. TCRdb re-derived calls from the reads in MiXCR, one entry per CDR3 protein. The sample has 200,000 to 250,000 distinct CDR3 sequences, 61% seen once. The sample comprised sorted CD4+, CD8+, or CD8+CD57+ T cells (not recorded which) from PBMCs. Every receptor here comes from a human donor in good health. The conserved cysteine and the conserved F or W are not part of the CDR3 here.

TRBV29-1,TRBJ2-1,SAQGGLNEQF
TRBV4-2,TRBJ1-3,ASSPRAGSWGTIY
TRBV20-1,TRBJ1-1,SAREAEAF
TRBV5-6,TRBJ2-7,ASSPEGISYEQC
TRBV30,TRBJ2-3,AWSPLAGRTDTQY
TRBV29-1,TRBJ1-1,SVENRGTNTEAF
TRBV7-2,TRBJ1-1,ASSPPGDRQNTEAF
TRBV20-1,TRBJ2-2,SATGLAGGRF
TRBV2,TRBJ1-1,AGRQPMNTEAF
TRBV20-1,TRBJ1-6,SARQTGYGNSPLH
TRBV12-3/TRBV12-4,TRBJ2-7,ASSLFGRGYEQY
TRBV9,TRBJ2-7,ASSELGDEQY
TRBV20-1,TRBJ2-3,SASGSSTDTQY
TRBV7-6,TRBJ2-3,ASSLGRAPTDTQY
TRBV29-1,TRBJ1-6,SVRGPKEHSPLH
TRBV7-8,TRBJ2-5,ASSTRDYQETQY
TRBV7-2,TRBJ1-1,ASSSIMGNTEAF
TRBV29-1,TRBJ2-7,SVGQRNEQY
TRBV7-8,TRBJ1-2,ASSDLEAGYGYT
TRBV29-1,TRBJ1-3,SVALQGLPGNTIY
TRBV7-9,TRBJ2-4,ASSFSGGGVWNIQY
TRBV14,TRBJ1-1,ASSQDRATEAF
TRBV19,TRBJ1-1,ASSVDPRVTEAF
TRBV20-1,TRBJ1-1,SANGGFAEAF
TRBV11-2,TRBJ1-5,ASSLPHLGWDQPQH
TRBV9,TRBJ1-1,ASSAHTGNTEAF
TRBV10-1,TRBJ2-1,ASSLTGTGDYNEQF
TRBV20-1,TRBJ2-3,SARSSGPRKADTQY
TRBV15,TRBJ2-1,ATSSKTEYNEQF
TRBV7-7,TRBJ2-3,ASSLLPGTDTQY
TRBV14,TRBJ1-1,ASGRDTLAEAF
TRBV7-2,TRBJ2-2,ASSLGTWGYTGELF
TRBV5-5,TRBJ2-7,ASMGTGGSYEQY
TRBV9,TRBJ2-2,ASRGQGMV
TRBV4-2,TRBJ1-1,ASSLSGSMNTEAF
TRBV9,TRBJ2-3,ASSLIPGGTQY
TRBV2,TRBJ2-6,ASSEALSVSGANVLT
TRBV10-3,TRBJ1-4,ATKKGGTNEKLF
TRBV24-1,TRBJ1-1,ATSDPDREAF
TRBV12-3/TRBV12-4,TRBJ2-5,ASTPQEPGTETQY
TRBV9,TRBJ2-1,ASSVAGGIYNEQF
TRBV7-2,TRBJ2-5,ASSENRDKPQY
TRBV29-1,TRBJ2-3,SVEQGGEGRSTDTQY
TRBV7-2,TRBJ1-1,ASSQQGRATEAF
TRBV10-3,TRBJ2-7,AIRGTSGTSYEQY
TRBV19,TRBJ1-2,ASSKNPRADGCT
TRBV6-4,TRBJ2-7,ASSDGLGEQY
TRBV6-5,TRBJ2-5,ASSYAGIS
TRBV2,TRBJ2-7,AGGLAAYEQY
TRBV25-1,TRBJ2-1,ASSESYTSIFYNEQF
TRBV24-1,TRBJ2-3,ATSDARGPKTYTQY
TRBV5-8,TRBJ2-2,ASSLPRLAGGNTGELF
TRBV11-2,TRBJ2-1,ASSPASGSYNEQF
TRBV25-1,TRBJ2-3,ASSGYSSTDTQY
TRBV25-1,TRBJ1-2,ASSEGTGGVGYGYT
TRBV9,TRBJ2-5,ASSVASAGGKETQY
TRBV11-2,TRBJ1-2,ASGSINRVNYGYT